The 32 T cell receptor beta chains reported below all come from one sample, sequenced in a study of cytomegalovirus exposure and HLA in healthy donors. Primers included in the PCR were 60 Vbeta and 13 Jbeta primers. Sequencing used immunoSEQ multiplex PCR; TCRdb keeps in-frame clones, though not all of them. The sample has 150,000 to 200,000 clones, under 70% seen once; the top ten hold about 9.4%. The material sequenced was PBMCs. All receptors derive from a man aged 30 to 39 in good health and CMV-seropositive.

The chain links TRBV5-6 to TRBJ1-1, with a possible D match to TRBD1 (6 bases). Trimming left V 4 bases short and J 4 bases short, with 17 bases between. This CDR3 is built from 15 residues. The germline V gene has CDR1 SGHDT and CDR2 YYEEEE. The CDR3 DNA is TGTGCCAGCAGCGTCTGGGGGGGGGCGATCACTGAAGCTTTCTTT. This sequence encodes CASSVWGGAITEAFF.

There are a few counts of this clone. This rearrangement joins TRBV5-8 to TRBJ1-1; D unresolved. V was trimmed by 4 bases and J by 1 base, leaving 8 bases between them. The CDR3 sequence is 13 residues long. Germline V gives CDR1 SGHTS, CDR2 YDEGEE. The CDR3 loop is CASSQVTNTEAFF. CDR3 bases: TGTGCCAGCAGCCAGGTCACGAACACTGAAGCTTTCTTT.

V is TRBV14 and J is TRBJ2-5; D unresolved. Germline CDR1 SGHDN, CDR2 FVKESK. Trimming took 4 bases from V and 3 from J, leaving 9 bases between them. The CDR3 length is 13 residues. Here the CDR3 reads CASSRSTEETQYF. The CDR3 coding sequence is TGTGCCAGCAGCCGTTCGACTGAAGAGACCCAGTACTTC. The whole variable domain, filled in from reference TRBV14 and TRBJ2-5, reads EAGVTQFPSHSVIEKGQTVTLRCDPISGHDNLYWYRRVMGKEIKFLLHFVKESKQDESGMPNNRFLAERTGGTYSTLKVQPAELEDSGVYFCASSRSTEETQYFGPGTRLLVL.

The chain employs TRBV6-1 and TRBJ2-1; the match to TRBD2 covers 10 bases. With V trimmed by 7 bases and J by 7 bases, 7 bases remained unmatched. Per the germline V gene, CDR1 is MNHNS and CDR2 is SASEGT. There are 14 residues in the CDR3. DNA of the CDR3: TGTGCCAGCATTAGACTAGCGGGTGGGAATGAGCAGTTCTTC. This encodes CASIRLAGGNEQFF.

This rearrangement joins TRBV5-1 to TRBJ1-1, with D tentatively TRBD1 (6 bases). Germline V lookup: CDR1 SGHRS, CDR2 YFSETQ. The CDR3 runs 14 residues. The V and J ends lost 2 bases and 0 bases respectively, with 8 bases between them. The CDR3 sequence is CASSFSGVNTEAFF. In DNA, the CDR3 is TGCGCCAGCAGCTTTTCAGGGGTGAACACTGAAGCTTTCTTT.

The CDR3: CASSLLAGYLYEQYF. In DNA, the CDR3 is TGTGCCAGCAGTCTGCTAGCGGGGTACCTCTACGAGCAGTACTTC. The chain carries TRBV28 and TRBJ2-7, with 9 positions matching TRBD2. The CDR3 has 15 residues. The junction had 8 bases not matched to a gene; V was cut back by 5 bases and J by 3 bases. Germline CDR1 is MDHEN and CDR2 is SYDVKM.

The V gene is TRBV10-3, the J gene TRBJ2-3, with TRBD2 matching over 9 bases. CDR1 and CDR2 (germline): ENHRY, SYGVKD. The V segment lost 0 bases and the J segment 3 bases; nucleotides outside the gene matches: 4. The CDR3 runs 16 residues. The CDR3 loop reads CAISESFSGSTDTQYF. DNA for the CDR3: TGTGCCATCAGTGAGTCGTTTAGCGGGAGTACAGATACGCAGTATTTT.

The gene calls are TRBV7-8 and TRBJ2-7; a possible D gene is TRBD2 (5 bases). The CDR3 extends over 16 amino acids. CDR1 SGHVS and CDR2 FQNEAQ come from the germline V gene. Trimming cost V 5 bases and J 4 bases, with 21 bases left between them. The CDR3 loop reads CASSPTGSIFSYEQYF. DNA of the CDR3: TGTGCCAGCAGCCCAACGGGATCCATCTTCTCTTACGAGCAGTACTTC.

This clone was counted only a few times. The chain couples TRBV4-2 to TRBJ2-7; 9 bases are shared with TRBD2. CDR3 length: 16 residues. Germline CDR1 and CDR2: LGHNA and YNFKEQ. The V gene end was trimmed by 6 bases and the J gene end by 4 bases; junction bases not matched to a gene: 13. The CDR3: CASSSGGASGIYEQYF. The CDR3 DNA reads as TGTGCCAGCAGTTCCGGGGGGGCTAGCGGGATTTACGAGCAGTACTTC.

The gene calls are TRBV9 and TRBJ2-1, with a weak D call TRBD1 (5 bases). This CDR3 region has 14 residues. The germline CDR1 and CDR2 sequences are SGDLS and YYNGEE. V was pared by 3 bases and J by 8 bases, with 15 bases between. CDR3 coding DNA: TGTGCCAGCAGCGCGAGTTTAGGGGCAGATGAGCAGTTCTTC. This gives the protein CASSASLGADEQFF.

Only a few counts were recorded for this clone. This chain uses TRBV6-5 with TRBJ2-5; 12 bases agree with TRBD2. CDR3 length equals 15 residues. The germline CDR1 and CDR2 sequences are MNHEY and SVGAGI. J gave up 10 bases and V 5 bases, and 11 bases lay outside the gene matches. CDR3 bases: TGTGCCAGCAGTCGGGTGGGACTAGCGGGCCTGGGCCAGTACTTC. As protein: CASSRVGLAGLGQYF.

V and J are TRBV30 and TRBJ2-3; 9 bases are a match to TRBD1. This CDR3 is built from 14 residues. V trimming: 3 bases; J trimming: 1 base; junction bases outside the gene matches: 2. Germline V gene data show CDR1 as GTSNPN and CDR2 as SVGIG (reference sequence). CDR3 nucleotide sequence: TGTGCCTGGAGACGACAGGGGGGCACAGATACGCAGTATTTT. It encodes CAWRRQGGTDTQYF.

V usage is TRBV28 and J usage is TRBJ2-2; maybe TRBD1 (6 bases). The CDR3 contains 14 residues. Trimming left V 3 bases short and J 7 bases short, with 12 bases between. Germline values: CDR1 MDHEN, CDR2 SYDVKM. The CDR3 spells CASSLPGAIGELFF. The DNA of the CDR3 is TGTGCCAGCAGTTTGCCAGGGGCGATCGGGGAGCTGTTTTTT.

The V and J genes are TRBV28 and TRBJ1-5, with 7 bases aligning to TRBD1. CDR3 length: 13 residues. The V and J ends lost 9 bases and 4 bases, in that order; junction bases with no gene match: 6. Germline V gene sequence: CDR1 MDHEN, CDR2 SYDVKM. CDR3 loop: CASRQGRNQPQHF. CDR3 coding DNA: TGTGCCAGTCGACAGGGTCGGAATCAGCCCCAGCATTTT. Using reference TRBV28 and TRBJ1-5 for the parts outside the CDR3, the full variable domain is DVKVTQSSRYLVKRTGEKVFLECVQDMDHENMFWYRQDPGLGLRLIYFSYDVKMKEKGDIPEGYSVSREKKERFSLILESASTNQTSMYLCASRQGRNQPQHFGDGTRLSIL.

This rearrangement joins TRBV5-6 to TRBJ2-7; D remains ambiguous. This CDR3 comprises 11 residues. Germline assignment: CDR1 SGHDT and CDR2 YYEEEE. V lost 3 bases to trimming and J lost 2 bases, with 3 bases between them. The CDR3 loop is CASSSTYEQYF. CDR3 nucleotides: TGTGCCAGCAGCTCAACCTACGAGCAGTACTTC.

This clone has only a few counts. The chain uses TRBV19 and TRBJ2-3; D is possibly TRBD2 (6 bases). Germline lookup yields CDR1 LNHDA and CDR2 SQIVND (reference sequence). This CDR3 has 17 residues. The ends were cut back, 5 bases at V and 0 bases at J, with 18 bases in the middle. CDR3 amino acids: CASSPPFGRESTDTQYF. In nucleotides, the CDR3 is TGTGCCAGTAGTCCGCCCTTTGGGCGGGAAAGCACAGATACGCAGTATTTT.

CDR3 amino acids: CASSGTGGPHEQYF. CDR3 DNA sequence: TGTGCCAGCAGTGGGACGGGAGGCCCCCACGAGCAGTACTTC. The V and J genes are TRBV28 and TRBJ2-7, with 7 bases aligning to TRBD2. Germline V gene sequence: CDR1 MDHEN, CDR2 SYDVKM. This CDR3 is 14 amino acids long. With V trimmed by 5 bases and J by 5 bases, 9 bases remained unmatched. The full variable domain, rest sourced from reference TRBV28 and TRBJ2-7, is DVKVTQSSRYLVKRTGEKVFLECVQDMDHENMFWYRQDPGLGLRLIYFSYDVKMKEKGDIPEGYSVSREKKERFSLILESASTNQTSMYLCASSGTGGPHEQYFGPGTRLTVT.

The J gene is TRBJ1-4, the V gene TRBV6-1; D ambiguous. CDR1 and CDR2 from the germline V gene are MNHNS and SASEGT. V was clipped by 5 bases and J by 8 bases, with 18 bases between them. The CDR3 totals 15 residues. CDR3 protein: CASSSWGGIGEKLFF. The CDR3 DNA reads as TGTGCCAGCAGTTCCTGGGGAGGGATAGGCGAAAAACTGTTTTTT.

V is TRBV7-8 and J is TRBJ2-1; D possibly corresponds to TRBD2 (6 bases). Germline CDR1 and CDR2: SGHVS and FQNEAQ. Trimming cost V 1 base and J 6 bases, with 19 bases left between them. This CDR3 contains 17 residues. CDR3 in DNA: TGTGCCAGCAGCTTAGGTGATGGGGGGTGGAACTCCAATGAGCAGTTCTTC. This translates into CASSLGDGGWNSNEQFF.

This clone appeared a few times. The rearrangement links TRBV6-5 to TRBJ2-7; 7 nucleotides align to TRBD1. Germline CDR1 is MNHEY and CDR2 is SVGAGI. The J segment lost 6 bases and the V segment lost 5 bases, leaving 7 bases of the junction unmatched. There are 13 residues in the CDR3. DNA of the CDR3: TGTGCCAGCAGTCGGGGACAGTTAGCCGAGCAGTACTTC. Its protein product is CASSRGQLAEQYF.

In the case of this clone: An end of the junction does not agree with germline; a read error may underlie this. This chain connects TRBV7-9 to TRBJ2-2; a weak D match, TRBD2 (5 bases). CDR3 size: 17 residues. Germline V gene data show CDR1 as SEHNR and CDR2 as FQNEAQ (reference sequence). CDR3 protein: CSSSSDLLVFNTGELFF. The CDR3 DNA reads TGTTCCAGCAGCTCTGACTTACTAGTATTTAACACCGGGGAGCTGTTTTTT.

The V call is TRBV9, the J call TRBJ1-2; 9 bases are shared with TRBD1. The trim removed 5 bases at V and 5 bases at J, leaving 10 bases unmatched. This CDR3 contains 15 residues. Germline V gene data show CDR1 as SGDLS and CDR2 as YYNGEE. The CDR3 DNA follows: TGTGCCAGCAGTTTTTCGGGACAGGGTGGGTATGGCTACACCTTC. Protein sequence: CASSFSGQGGYGYTF.

The J gene is TRBJ2-6, the V gene TRBV6-1; a weak D match, TRBD1 (5 bases). The CDR3 runs 14 residues. Trimming removed 6 bases from V and 1 base from J, with 7 bases in between. Germline assignment: CDR1 MNHNS and CDR2 SASEGT. The CDR3 region is CASSRVSGANVLTF. CDR3 nucleotide sequence: TGTGCCAGCAGCAGGGTATCTGGGGCCAACGTCCTGACTTTC.

V usage is TRBV27 and J usage is TRBJ2-1, with 10 nucleotides matching TRBD2. From germline, CDR1 is MNHEY and CDR2 SMNVEV (reference sequence). The CDR3 spans 17 residues. Unmatched junction bases numbered 4, after V lost 2 bases and J lost 0 bases. This CDR3 is CASSLRTSGISYNEQFF. The CDR3 DNA reads as TGTGCCAGCAGTTTACGCACTAGCGGGATCTCCTACAATGAGCAGTTCTTC.

This chain uses TRBV30 with TRBJ1-2; D gene unclear. The V gene's germline CDR1 is GTSNPN and CDR2 SVGIG (reference sequence). This CDR3 is 13 amino acids long. V lost 0 bases and J 1 base, leaving 6 bases between the germline ends. CDR3 loop: CAWSVPSNYGYTF. CDR3 nucleotides: TGTGCCTGGAGTGTACCCAGTAACTATGGCTACACCTTC.

The rearrangement uses TRBV7-9 and TRBJ1-5; the D is unclear. The CDR3 spans 13 residues. Trimming took off 0 bases at V and 11 bases at J, with 11 bases between the two ends. Germline-derived CDR1 and CDR2 are SEHNR and FQNEAQ (reference sequence). The CDR3 loop reads CASSLAPGGSQHF. The CDR3 DNA sequence: TGTGCCAGCAGCTTAGCCCCGGGAGGCTCCCAGCATTTT.

CDR3 amino acids: CASRGGQAYGYTF. In DNA, the CDR3 is TGCGCCAGCAGGGGAGGGCAGGCCTATGGCTACACCTTC. V usage is TRBV4-1 and J usage is TRBJ1-2; D call uncertain. From germline, CDR1 is MGHRA and CDR2 YSYEKL. The CDR3 is 13 residues long. With 6 bases removed from V and 4 bases from J, the gap between germline ends came to 12 bases.

V is TRBV11-2 and J is TRBJ1-4; D remains ambiguous. The length of the CDR3 is 15 residues. V was pared by 6 bases and J by 10 bases, with 21 bases between. Germline values: CDR1 SGHAT, CDR2 FQNNGV. As DNA, the CDR3 is TGTGCCAGCAGTTTGGAGGACGGTGAACGTAGAAAACTGTTTTTT. Its translation: CASSLEDGERRKLFF.

The chain joins TRBV18 to TRBJ1-5; D gene uncertain. Deletions cut 2 bases from V and 7 bases from J, with 18 bases between. The CDR3 is made up of 16 amino acids. Germline V lookup: CDR1 KGHSH, CDR2 LQKENI. CDR3 coding DNA: TGTGCCAGCTCACCAGACCAGCCGACCCCGGGGCAGCCCCAGCATTTT. Protein product: CASSPDQPTPGQPQHF. The full variable domain, completed using reference TRBV18 and TRBJ1-5, is NAGVMQNPRHLVRRRGQEARLRCSPMKGHSHVYWYRQLPEEGLKFMVYLQKENIIDESGMPKERFSAEFPKEGPSILRIQQVVRGDSAAYFCASSPDQPTPGQPQHFGDGTRLSIL.

The V call is TRBV7-9, the J call TRBJ2-3; a possible D gene is TRBD1 (5 bases). The CDR3 is 12 amino acids. V was pared by 8 bases and J by 6 bases, with 12 bases between. Germline lookup yields CDR1 SEHNR and CDR2 FQNEAQ (reference sequence). The CDR3 region has the DNA TGTGCCAGCGGGCAGGGTGGGGATACGCAGTATTTT. Amino acid sequence: CASGQGGDTQYF. Drawing the rest from reference TRBV7-9 and TRBJ2-3, the complete variable domain is DTGVSQNPRHKITKRGQNVTFRCDPISEHNRLYWYRQTLGQGPEFLTYFQNEAQLEKSRLLSDRFSAERPKGSFSTLEIQRTEQGDSAMYLCASGQGGDTQYFGPGTRLTVL.

The chain recombines TRBV19 with TRBJ2-7; the match to TRBD2 covers 11 bases. Germline loops: CDR1 LNHDA, CDR2 SQIVND (reference sequence). V lost 5 bases, J lost 6 bases, and 12 bases stayed unmatched. This CDR3 has 16 amino acids. The CDR3 protein is CASSGLFTSGSAEQYF. The CDR3 region has the DNA TGTGCCAGTAGTGGCCTTTTCACTAGCGGGAGTGCCGAGCAGTACTTC.

The V call is TRBV5-1, the J call TRBJ2-7; D is possibly TRBD2 (6 bases). The CDR3 is 16 residues long. Germline values: CDR1 SGHRS, CDR2 YFSETQ. V was pared by 4 bases and J by 2 bases, with 19 bases between. This CDR3 is CASSPTRGLGAYEQYF. The CDR3 region has the DNA TGCGCCAGCAGCCCGACTCGGGGACTCGGGGCCTACGAGCAGTACTTC. Combining the CDR3 with reference TRBV5-1 and TRBJ2-7 gives the whole variable domain KAGVTQTPRYLIKTRGQQVTLSCSPISGHRSVSWYQQTPGQGLQFLFEYFSETQRNKGNFPGRFSGRQFSNSRSEMNVSTLELGDSALYLCASSPTRGLGAYEQYFGPGTRLTVT.